The table lists the clone carrying this T cell receptor beta chain with many counts. Its matching antigen is unknown. CDR1 SQVTM and CDR2 ANQGSEA come from the germline V gene. CDR3 length: 14 residues. The trim removed 6 bases at V and 3 bases at J, leaving 6 bases unmatched. Preparation of the TCRbeta library used unique molecular identifiers. TCRdb ran MiXCR on the PCR reads and lists one entry per CDR3 protein. This sample carries around 500,000 distinct CDR3 sequences, more than 20% of them seen once, and the ten largest clones take 13% to 15%. This entry belongs to a study of T-cell reconstitution after alpha-beta-depleted transplantation in children. Study conclusions and caveats: In some patients, recipient T cells and intrathymic progenitors surviving conditioning explained high day-60 diversity. A year had passed since transplant, and T-cell counts and diversity by then came mostly from newly produced T cells. After transplant, at about two months, alpha-beta T cells were reportedly derived from several hundred expanded graft clones.

The origin of this receptor is a boy in the first two years of life who had a stem cell transplant for acute myeloid leukemia, so the T cells may come from the graft donor. The material sequenced was PBMCs, mostly from graft donor cells, taken 360 days after TCRalphabeta/CD19-depleted stem cell transplant. The V call is TRBV29-1, the J call TRBJ2-3, with 10 nucleotides matching TRBD2. The CDR3 reads CSVRQRGGTDTQYF. For the CDR3, the DNA is TGCAGCGTGCGGCAGCGGGGGGGTACAGATACGCAGTATTTT.